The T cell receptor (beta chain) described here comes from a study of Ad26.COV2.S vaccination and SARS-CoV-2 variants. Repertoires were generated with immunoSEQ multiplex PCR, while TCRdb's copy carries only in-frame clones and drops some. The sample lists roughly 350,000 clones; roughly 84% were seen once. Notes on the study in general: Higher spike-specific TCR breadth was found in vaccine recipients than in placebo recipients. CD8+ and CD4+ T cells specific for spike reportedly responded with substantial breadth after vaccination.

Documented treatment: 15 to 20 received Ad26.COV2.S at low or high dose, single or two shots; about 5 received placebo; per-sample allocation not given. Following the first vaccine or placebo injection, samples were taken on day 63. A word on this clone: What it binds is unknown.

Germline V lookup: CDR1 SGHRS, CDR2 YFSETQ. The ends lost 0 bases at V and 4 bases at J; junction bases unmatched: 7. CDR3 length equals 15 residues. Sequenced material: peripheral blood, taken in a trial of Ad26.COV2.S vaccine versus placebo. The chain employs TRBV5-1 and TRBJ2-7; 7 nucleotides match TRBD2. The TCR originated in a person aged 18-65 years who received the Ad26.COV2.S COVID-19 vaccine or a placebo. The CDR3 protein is CASSLGGGGPYEQYF. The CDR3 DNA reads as TGCGCCAGCAGCTTGGGCGGCGGGGGTCCGTACGAGCAGTACTTC.